Here is one TCR beta chain with its context. This record belongs to a study of blood T cell repertoires in COVID-19. Study as a whole: Samples taken during acute and convalescent COVID-19 were collected in the United States, Italy and Spain. Sources were T cells, B-cell-depleted T cells, or PBMCs; the material itself was cDNA or gDNA.

In the source study's methods: From reference gene primer amplification, estimates of nucleated cell counts were derived. Using immunoSEQ multiplex PCR, the repertoire was profiled, and TCRdb retains in-frame clones only, with some absent. V, J and clone size were drawn from that table, and D and trimming were deduced from the DNA. The sample comprises more than 150,000 clones, roughly 90% of which are singletons, and approximately 0.56% rests with the top ten. Germline lookup yields CDR1 SGHNT and CDR2 YYREEE (reference sequence). The V end was cut by 4 bases, the J end by 1 base, with 14 bases between. The CDR3 is 16 residues long.

This clonotype was sampled from a man in his fifties with acute or convalescent COVID-19. V and J are TRBV5-4 and TRBJ2-2, with D possibly matching TRBD1 (5 bases). The sequenced sample consisted of peripheral blood. This CDR3 reads CASSAYGAENTGELFF. The CDR3 bases are TGTGCCAGCAGCGCCTATGGGGCGGAGAACACCGGGGAGCTGTTTTTT.